The 26 T cell receptor beta chains below were found in one sample sequenced in a study of blood T cell repertoires in COVID-19. Here immunoSEQ multiplex PCR was the method, and the copy in TCRdb shows in-frame clones only, minus some. The sample shows some 180,000 clones, 79% of them seen only once. The specimen sequenced was PBMCs or T cells enriched from blood (not recorded which). All receptors derive from a woman between 65 and 79 years old in a cohort exposed to, infected with or recovered from COVID-19 (not recorded which).

The J gene is TRBJ1-5, the V gene TRBV2; D is possibly TRBD1 (5 bases). Germline CDR1 SNHLY, CDR2 FYNNEI. Trimming stripped 6 bases from V and 4 bases from J, with 10 bases between. The CDR3 sequence is 13 residues long. The CDR3 coding sequence is TGTGCCAGCAGGACCGGGGGGAATCAGCCCCAGCATTTT. Translation: CASRTGGNQPQHF.

This chain links TRBV27 with TRBJ1-5, with TRBD1 matching over 7 bases. The germline V gene has CDR1 MNHEY and CDR2 SMNVEV (reference sequence). Trimming cost V 6 bases and J 4 bases; bases outside gene matches: 3. This CDR3 comprises 13 residues. This CDR3 is CASRRTGNQPQHF. Here the CDR3 DNA reads TGTGCCAGCAGACGGACAGGAAATCAGCCCCAGCATTTT.

The gene calls are TRBV5-1 and TRBJ1-2, with TRBD1 matching 8 bases. The CDR3 loop spans 15 amino acids. Per the germline V gene, CDR1 is SGHRS and CDR2 is YFSETQ. The V gene end was trimmed by 0 bases and the J gene end by 5 bases; junction bases not matched to a gene: 6. CDR3 sequence: CASSLGQGATYGYTF. The CDR3 nucleotides read TGCGCCAGCAGCTTGGGTCAGGGGGCGACTTATGGCTACACCTTC.

This clone was counted a single time. This chain links TRBV24-1 with TRBJ2-1; TRBD2 matches 13 bases. The CDR3 contains 16 residues. V was pared by 4 bases and J by 8 bases, with 7 bases of the junction left unmatched. CDR1 and CDR2 (germline): KGHDR, SFDVKD. CDR3 region: CATSDPRLAGGYEQFF. The CDR3 region has the DNA TGTGCCACCAGTGACCCCCGACTAGCGGGAGGCTATGAGCAGTTCTTC.

V usage is TRBV29-1 and J usage is TRBJ2-7, with D possibly matching TRBD2 (5 bases). Germline assignment: CDR1 SQVTM and CDR2 ANQGSEA. V was trimmed by 4 bases and J by 4 bases, leaving 17 bases between them. The CDR3 has 14 amino acids. The CDR3 loop is CSVALQSSGYEQYF. CDR3 nucleotide sequence: TGCAGCGTTGCTCTGCAATCATCGGGATACGAGCAGTACTTC.

The chain links TRBV19 to TRBJ1-1, with TRBD1 as a possible D gene (6 bases). V lost 9 bases to trimming and J lost 1 base, with 24 bases between them. CDR1 and CDR2 from the germline V gene are LNHDA and SQIVND (reference sequence). The CDR3 consists of 17 residues. The CDR3 loop is CASSDKGQKISNTEAFF. In nucleotides, the CDR3 is TGTGCCAGCAGCGATAAAGGACAGAAAATTTCGAACACTGAAGCTTTCTTT.

In DNA form, the CDR3 reads TGTGCCAGCAGCTTAGGTCCCGTAGGGGGCAACACTGAAGCTTTCTTT. It encodes CASSLGPVGGNTEAFF. The gene calls are TRBV7-8 and TRBJ1-1, with 7 positions matching TRBD1. V was clipped by 1 base and J by 2 bases; unmatched bases: 7. CDR3 length equals 16 residues. Germline V gene lookup returns CDR1 SGHVS and CDR2 FQNEAQ.

This clone occurred once. The rearrangement links TRBV28 to TRBJ2-3; 11 bases align to TRBD2. The germline CDR1 and CDR2 sequences are MDHEN and SYDVKM. J was trimmed by 2 bases and V by 6 bases; bases with no gene match: 13. This CDR3 is 18 amino acids long. CDR3 loop: CASSPPVVAGGSTDTQYF. The DNA of the CDR3 is TGTGCCAGCAGCCCCCCCGTGGTAGCGGGAGGGTCCACAGATACGCAGTATTTT.

The J gene is TRBJ2-4, the V gene TRBV29-1; D not certain. Germline assignment: CDR1 SQVTM and CDR2 ANQGSEA. The germline V and J ends were trimmed by 5 bases and 1 base, with 12 bases remaining between them. The CDR3 is 14 residues long. The CDR3 here is CSVRGSYAKNIQYF. CDR3 nucleotide sequence: TGCAGCGTTCGCGGCAGCTACGCCAAAAACATTCAGTACTTC.

This clone is a singleton in its sample. This chain uses TRBV7-9 with TRBJ1-4, with D tentatively TRBD1 (5 bases). Germline CDR1 and CDR2: SEHNR and FQNEAQ (reference sequence). V was trimmed by 2 bases and J by 5 bases, leaving 18 bases between them. This CDR3 is built from 17 residues. For the CDR3, the DNA is TGTGCCAGCAGCTTAACTAGTGGGGGGAGAGCGAATGAAAAACTGTTTTTT. It encodes CASSLTSGGRANEKLFF.

To note about this clone: At one end, the junction sequence differs from germline, possibly due to a read error. The chain carries TRBV15 and TRBJ2-7; tentatively, D is TRBD1 (5 bases). Germline lookup yields CDR1 LNHNV and CDR2 YYDKDF (reference sequence). The CDR3 loop spans 12 amino acids. The CDR3 DNA follows: TGTGCCACCAGCAGAGAGGCAGGGCAAAAGGACTTC. Protein sequence: CATSREAGQKDF.

The J gene is TRBJ2-3, the V gene TRBV10-1; 8 bases align to TRBD2. In germline, CDR1 is WNHNN, CDR2 SYGVQD (reference sequence). The CDR3 extends over 14 amino acids. Germline trimming cut 5 bases from V and 7 bases from J; bases unmatched to any gene: 8. For the CDR3, the DNA is TGCGCCAGCAGTAGCGGGAGTGGAAAAAATACGCAGTATTTT. Its protein product is CASSSGSGKNTQYF.

V is TRBV6-2 or TRBV6-3 and J is TRBJ1-1; possibly TRBD1 for D (6 bases). With 4 bases removed from V and 2 bases from J, the gap between germline ends came to 17 bases. CDR3 size: 16 residues. From germline, CDR1 is MNHEY and CDR2 SVGEGT. The CDR3 is CASSWDTGRRNTEAFF. The CDR3 nucleotides are TGTGCCAGCAGTTGGGACACAGGGCGGAGAAACACTGAAGCTTTCTTT.

The V and J genes are TRBV11-3 and TRBJ1-2; D remains ambiguous. The germline V gene encodes CDR1 SGHNT and CDR2 YENEEA. This CDR3 comprises 14 residues. V was trimmed by 1 base and J by 8 bases, leaving 14 bases between them. CDR3 sequence (DNA): TGTGCCAGCAGCTTAGGAACAAACCCCGTCGGCTACACCTTC. Protein: CASSLGTNPVGYTF. The whole variable domain, filled in from reference TRBV11-3 and TRBJ1-2, reads EAGVVQSPRYKIIEKKQPVAFWCNPISGHNTLYWYLQNLGQGPELLIRYENEEAVDDSQLPKDRFSAERLKGVDSTLKIQPAELGDSAVYLCASSLGTNPVGYTFGSGTRLTVV.

The table lists this clone with a count of one. This chain connects TRBV28 to TRBJ1-1; D remains ambiguous. CDR1 is MDHEN, CDR2 SYDVKM, per germline. Trimming removed 1 base from V and 8 bases from J, with 5 bases in between. This CDR3 contains 11 residues. CDR3 loop: CASSLYAEAFF. CDR3 in DNA: TGTGCCAGCAGTTTATATGCGGAAGCTTTCTTT. The variable domain in full, with the rest retrieved from reference TRBV28 and TRBJ1-1, is DVKVTQSSRYLVKRTGEKVFLECVQDMDHENMFWYRQDPGLGLRLIYFSYDVKMKEKGDIPEGYSVSREKKERFSLILESASTNQTSMYLCASSLYAEAFFGQGTRLTVV.

This clone was seen repeatedly, ten times or more. The rearrangement joins TRBV7-2 to TRBJ1-2; perhaps TRBD1 as D (5 bases). Trimming took off 5 bases at V and 0 bases at J, with 13 bases between the two ends. The length of the CDR3 is 15 residues. Germline lookup yields CDR1 SGHTA and CDR2 FQGNSA. The CDR3 sequence: CASSPVGTTNYGYTF. The CDR3 region has the DNA TGTGCCAGCAGCCCCGTAGGGACTACTAACTATGGCTACACCTTC.

This clone was counted once. V and J are TRBV6-5 and TRBJ2-7; TRBD1 matches at 7 bases. Germline CDR1 and CDR2: MNHEY and SVGAGI. The CDR3 is 15 amino acids. V was pared by 0 bases and J by 4 bases, with 6 bases of the junction left unmatched. CDR3 DNA sequence: TGTGCCAGCAGTTACTCTAGGACAGGTTGGTACGAGCAGTACTTC. This encodes CASSYSRTGWYEQYF.

The chain recombines TRBV5-5 with TRBJ2-7; 7 bases line up with TRBD1. The V segment lost 5 bases and the J segment 0 bases; nucleotides outside the gene matches: 5. In germline, CDR1 is SGHKS, CDR2 YYEKEE (reference sequence). This CDR3 has 14 residues. The CDR3 loop reads CASSTYRGSYEQYF. Here the CDR3 DNA reads TGTGCCAGCAGTACATACAGGGGCTCCTACGAGCAGTACTTC.

The rearrangement joins TRBV6-5 to TRBJ2-3; D perhaps matches TRBD2 (7 bases). Trimming removed 4 bases at V and 6 bases at J, with 14 bases between. There are 14 residues in the CDR3. The V gene's germline CDR1 is MNHEY and CDR2 SVGAGI. The DNA for the CDR3 is TGTGCCAGCAGTTGGGCGGGGGCTCGCGATACGCAGTATTTT. Amino acid sequence: CASSWAGARDTQYF.

The rearrangement joins TRBV5-5 to TRBJ2-7, with 9 bases fitting TRBD2. The V gene's germline CDR1 is SGHKS and CDR2 YYEKEE (reference sequence). The CDR3 sequence is 16 residues long. V was pared by 10 bases and J by 4 bases, with 18 bases of the junction left unmatched. The CDR3 DNA is TGTGCCTCAAGGGAGGGGCTAGCGGGACAGTTATACGAGCAGTACTTC. Translating gives CASREGLAGQLYEQYF.

This clone was seen just once. CDR3 sequence: CASSYRGNTEAFF. CDR3 nucleotide sequence: TGCGCCAGCAGTTACAGGGGAAACACTGAAGCTTTCTTT. The chain combines TRBV5-1 with TRBJ1-1; 7 positions match TRBD1. Germline-derived CDR1 and CDR2 are SGHRS and YFSETQ. With 5 bases clipped from V and 2 bases from J, the junction kept 3 bases outside the gene matches. The CDR3 consists of 13 residues.

Only a few counts were recorded for this clone. The CDR3 nucleotides read TGTGCCAGCAGCGTCAGCCGGGACAGGACGATCTCTGGGGCCAACGTCCTGACTTTC. Residues: CASSVSRDRTISGANVLTF. The V and J genes are TRBV9 and TRBJ2-6; 8 bases fit TRBD1. Germline CDR1 SGDLS, CDR2 YYNGEE. Trimming removed 2 bases from V and 0 bases from J; junction bases left unmatched: 10. The CDR3 has 19 amino acids.

This chain links TRBV27 with TRBJ2-2, with a tentative D call TRBD1 (5 bases). Trimming pared 5 bases from V and 6 bases from J, leaving 16 bases between. This CDR3 has 15 residues. Per germline, CDR1 MNHEY and CDR2 SMNVEV (reference sequence). As DNA, the CDR3 is TGTGCCAGCAGTGAACGACAGTGGGGTCCCGGGGAGCTGTTTTTT. Protein product: CASSERQWGPGELFF.

This chain connects TRBV7-9 to TRBJ2-5; 11 bases align to TRBD1. CDR3 length: 16 residues. Germline V gene lookup returns CDR1 SEHNR and CDR2 FQNEAQ (reference sequence). Trimming cost V 5 bases and J 4 bases; bases outside gene matches: 9. CDR3 nucleotide sequence: TGTGCCAGCAGCCGTCGGGACAGGGGGAACACAGAGACCCAGTACTTC. Translation gives CASSRRDRGNTETQYF.

This sequence joins TRBV7-3 and TRBJ2-7, with no clear D. CDR1 and CDR2 from the germline V gene are SGHTA and FQGTGA. The V end was cut by 1 base, the J end by 5 bases, with 12 bases between. The CDR3 runs 14 residues. The DNA of the CDR3 is TGTGCCAGCAGCTTAAACGCTAGATCAGACGAGCAGTACTTC. This codes for CASSLNARSDEQYF.

The chain recombines TRBV9 with TRBJ2-5; TRBD2 is a possible D gene (7 bases). Germline V CDR1 and CDR2: SGDLS, YYNGEE. The ends were cut back, 0 bases at V and 5 bases at J, with 17 bases in the middle. This CDR3 has 16 amino acids. The CDR3 nucleotides are TGTGCCAGCAGCGTAGGGGAGTGGGGGGGCCTGGAGACCCAGTACTTC. It yields the protein CASSVGEWGGLETQYF. The full variable domain, rest sourced from reference TRBV9 and TRBJ2-5, is DSGVTQTPKHLITATGQRVTLRCSPRSGDLSVYWYQQSLDQGLQFLIQYYNGEERAKGNILERFSAQQFPDLHSELNLSSLELGDSALYFCASSVGEWGGLETQYFGPGTRLLVL.